These 5 T cell receptor beta chains were sequenced from one sample in a study of beta chain features in type 1 diabetes. The isolated RNA, all of it, was reverse transcribed, so expressed TCRB transcripts were what got sequenced. Produced via immunoSEQ multiplex PCR; TCRdb's table is partial and in-frame only. Here the sample spans 350,000 to 400,000 clones, more than 13% being singletons. Sequencing input: naive CD4+ T cells from blood. Every receptor here comes from a woman aged 18 to 35 in good health.

This clone has just a few counts. J is TRBJ2-6 and V is TRBV27; possible D gene TRBD2, 6 bases. Looked up from germline, CDR1 is MNHEY and CDR2 is SMNVEV (reference sequence). The CDR3 is 18 residues long. Trimming cost V 2 bases and J 4 bases, with 18 bases left between them. The DNA for the CDR3 is TGTGCCAGCAGTTTAATCGGTCCCCGGGGGACCGGGGCCAACGTCCTGACTTTC. Translating gives CASSLIGPRGTGANVLTF.

This clone appeared a few times. The chain employs TRBV5-6 and TRBJ1-4, with D possibly matching TRBD1 (5 bases). V shed 4 bases and J shed 2 bases, with 12 bases lying between them. The CDR3 spans 15 residues. Germline assignment: CDR1 SGHDT and CDR2 YYEEEE. CDR3 nucleotides: TGTGCCAGCAGCCTGGGACTGGCGACTAATGAAAAACTGTTTTTT. Translated, it gives CASSLGLATNEKLFF.

This clone was counted between two and nine times. The CDR3 DNA reads as TGTGCCAGCAGCTTCTCTACGAGGGCCGGCCCCCTCTACGAGCAGTACTTC. Protein sequence: CASSFSTRAGPLYEQYF. This sequence joins TRBV7-9 and TRBJ2-7; D might be TRBD2 (5 bases). Per germline, CDR1 SEHNR and CDR2 FQNEAQ (reference sequence). V was clipped by 3 bases and J by 3 bases, with 21 bases between them. The CDR3 covers 17 residues.

The chain recombines TRBV7-9 with TRBJ2-7; D uncertain. CDR3 length equals 11 residues. V lost 3 bases to trimming and J lost 4 bases, with 4 bases between them. Germline CDR1 SEHNR, CDR2 FQNEAQ (reference sequence). The CDR3 sequence is CASSFRYEQYF. Here the CDR3 DNA reads TGTGCCAGCAGCTTTAGATACGAGCAGTACTTC.

The chain links TRBV27 to TRBJ1-1; 8 positions agree with TRBD1. This CDR3 has 16 amino acids. The germline V gene has CDR1 MNHEY and CDR2 SMNVEV (reference sequence). Trimming removed 5 bases from V and 2 bases from J; junction bases left unmatched: 10. CDR3 in amino acids: CASSLHRGQGNTEAFF. CDR3 DNA: TGTGCCAGCAGTCTCCACCGAGGACAGGGAAACACTGAAGCTTTCTTT.